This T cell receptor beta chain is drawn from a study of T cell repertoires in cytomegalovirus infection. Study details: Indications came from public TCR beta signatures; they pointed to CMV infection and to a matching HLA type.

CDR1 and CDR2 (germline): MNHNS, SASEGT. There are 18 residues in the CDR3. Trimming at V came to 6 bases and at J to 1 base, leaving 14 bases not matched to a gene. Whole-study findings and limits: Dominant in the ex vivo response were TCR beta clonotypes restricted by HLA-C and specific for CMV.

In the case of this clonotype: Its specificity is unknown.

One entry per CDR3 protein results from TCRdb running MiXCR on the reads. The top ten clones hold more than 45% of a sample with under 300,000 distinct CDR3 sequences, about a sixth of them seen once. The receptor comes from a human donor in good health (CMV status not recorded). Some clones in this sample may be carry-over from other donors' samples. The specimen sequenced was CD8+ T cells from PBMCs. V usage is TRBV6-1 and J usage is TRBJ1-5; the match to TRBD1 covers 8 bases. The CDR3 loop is CASRPRRGQGPSNQPQHF. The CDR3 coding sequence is TGTGCCAGCAGGCCCCGCCGCGGACAGGGCCCCAGCAATCAGCCCCAGCATTTT.